This T cell receptor (beta chain) came from a study of T cell repertoires in cytomegalovirus infection. In the study overall: CMV infection together with matching HLA type was indicated by public TCR beta signatures.

This clonotype was counted ten times or more. What it binds is unknown. Broader study findings: Cumulative frequency of public TCR beta families picked out carriers of CMV plus the relevant HLA. Across the ex vivo response, the dominant clonotypes were HLA-C-restricted CMV-specific TCR beta clonotypes.

TCRdb recomputed calls from the reads with MiXCR, one row per CDR3 protein. The table lists under 600,000 distinct CDR3 sequences, 16% of them singletons. The TCR originated in a human donor in good health (CMV status not recorded). Some clones in this sample may be carry-over from other donors' samples. The sample comprised CD8+ T cells from PBMCs.

CDR3 residues: CASEAGVYNEQFF. CDR3 coding DNA: TGTGCCAGCGAAGCGGGAGTCTACAATGAGCAGTTCTTC. The rearrangement joins TRBV2 to TRBJ2-1, with TRBD2 matching over 8 bases. CDR3 size: 13 residues. CDR1 and CDR2 (germline): SNHLY, FYNNEI. V trimming: 8 bases; J trimming: 3 bases; junction bases outside the gene matches: 3.